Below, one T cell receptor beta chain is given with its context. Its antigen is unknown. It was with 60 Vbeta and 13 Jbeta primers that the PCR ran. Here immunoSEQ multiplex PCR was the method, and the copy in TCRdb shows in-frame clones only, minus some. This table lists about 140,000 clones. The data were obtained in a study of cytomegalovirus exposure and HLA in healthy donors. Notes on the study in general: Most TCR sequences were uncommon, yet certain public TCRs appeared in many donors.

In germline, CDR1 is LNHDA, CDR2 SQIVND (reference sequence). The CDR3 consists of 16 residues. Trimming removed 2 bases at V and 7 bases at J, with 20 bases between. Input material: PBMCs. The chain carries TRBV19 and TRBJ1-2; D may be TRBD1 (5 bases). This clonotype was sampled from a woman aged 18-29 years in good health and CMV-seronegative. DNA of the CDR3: TGTGCCAGTAGTATAAGGCCTGGTGACAGTTCGTCTGGCTACACCTTC. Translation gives CASSIRPGDSSSGYTF.